These T cell receptor beta chains were read from a single sample in a study of vaccination and CD4 T cells after COVID-19. TCRdb called the PCR reads again in MiXCR, with one record for every CDR3 protein. The sample records some 7,200 distinct CDR3 sequences, more than 35% being singletons. Antigens for these TCRs are unknown. Specimen: CD4+ T cells from blood, cultured in vitro. All receptors derive from a human donor in good health. The CDR3 runs from the conserved cysteine through the conserved F or W. The D gene is left open where the match is weak. Only some rows state a clone size, as once, few, many or a class for expanded clones.

length	size	D	V	J	CDR3	DNA
12	few	NA	TRBV20-1	TRBJ1-2	CSARLGYYGYTF	TGCAGTGCTAGGTTGGGTTACTATGGCTACACCTTC
15	NA	TRBD1	TRBV5-1	TRBJ1-1	CASSFLGQGLAEAFF	TGCGCCAGCAGCTTCCTTGGACAGGGACTAGCTGAAGCTTTCTTT
14	NA	NA	TRBV15	TRBJ1-3	CATTRALSGNTIYF	TGTGCCACCACCCGGGCCCTATCTGGAAACACCATATATTTT
15	NA	TRBD1	TRBV9	TRBJ1-2	CASSVGTGGDYGYTF	TGTGCCAGCAGCGTGGGGACAGGGGGCGACTATGGCTACACCTTC
17	NA	NA	TRBV7-9	TRBJ1-6	CASSLTEWRGNNSPLHF	TGTGCCAGCAGCTTAACTGAATGGCGGGGCAACAATTCACCCCTCCACTTT
17	few	TRBD2	TRBV7-2	TRBJ2-1	CASSLARASGGYNEQFF	TGTGCCAGCAGCTTAGCGCGAGCTAGCGGTGGATACAATGAGCAGTTCTTC
14	NA	NA	TRBV10-1	TRBJ1-1	CASSEILGSTEAFF	TGCGCCAGCAGTGAGATCCTGGGATCGACTGAAGCTTTCTTT
12	NA	NA	TRBV19	TRBJ1-2	CASKGGGYGYTF	TGTGCCAGTAAGGGGGGTGGCTATGGCTACACCTTC
11	few	NA	TRBV20-1	TRBJ1-2	CSASPGGGYTF	TGCAGTGCTAGCCCCGGGGGCGGCTACACCTTC
16	NA	NA	TRBV5-6	TRBJ2-3	CASNSVAGASTDTQYF	TGTGCCAGCAACTCCGTGGCGGGGGCTAGCACAGATACGCAGTATTTT
19	few	TRBD2	TRBV2	TRBJ2-7	CASSDEPGIGRVVRYEQYF	TGTGCCAGCAGCGACGAACCGGGGATTGGGAGGGTTGTACGGTACGAGCAGTACTTC
15	NA	NA	TRBV10-3	TRBJ1-2	CAISEISRTGDGYTF	TGTGCCATCAGTGAAATATCTAGAACAGGTGATGGCTACACCTTC
12	NA	NA	TRBV11-2	TRBJ1-1	CASSQTDTEAFF	TGTGCCAGCAGCCAGACCGATACTGAAGCTTTCTTT
14	NA	NA	TRBV5-4	TRBJ2-2	CASSPGGNTGELFF	TGTGCCAGCAGCCCAGGTGGGAACACCGGGGAGCTGTTTTTT
12	NA	NA	TRBV30	TRBJ1-1	CAWSRETFEAFF	TGTGCCTGGAGTAGGGAGACATTTGAAGCTTTCTTT
14	few	TRBD1	TRBV19	TRBJ2-5	CASSTRQGQETQYF	TGTGCCAGTAGTACCAGACAGGGCCAAGAGACCCAGTACTTC
15	NA	TRBD2	TRBV20-1	TRBJ2-3	CSVVGRATSTDTQYF	TGCAGCGTAGTCGGGAGGGCCACTAGCACAGATACGCAGTATTTT
13	medium-sized	NA	TRBV7-8	TRBJ1-6	CASSLYSTSPLHF	TGTGCCAGCAGCTTATACAGTACCTCACCCCTCCACTTT
14	NA	NA	TRBV2	TRBJ2-3	CASRRGPSRDTQYF	TGTGCCAGCAGAAGGGGACCAAGTCGAGATACGCAGTATTTT
15	NA	TRBD1	TRBV20-1	TRBJ2-1	CSARPVGTGANEQFF	TGCAGTGCTAGACCAGTGGGGACAGGGGCGAATGAGCAGTTCTTC
14	NA	NA	TRBV5-6	TRBJ2-7	CASSRGTTAYEQYF	TGTGCCAGCAGCCGCGGGACCACCGCCTACGAGCAGTACTTC
15	few	NA	TRBV28	TRBJ1-1	CASSLFRGKNTEAFF	TGTGCCAGCAGTTTATTTCGGGGAAAGAACACTGAAGCTTTCTTT
14	NA	NA	TRBV6-4	TRBJ1-6	CASSDWGEHSPLHF	TGTGCCAGCAGTGACTGGGGGGAACATTCACCCCTCCACTTT
13	NA	NA	TRBV6-1	TRBJ1-2	CASRYRGIYGYTF	TGTGCCAGCAGATATCGGGGTATCTATGGCTACACCTTC
15	NA	NA	TRBV6-5	TRBJ1-1	CASSYRFDTNTEAFF	TGTGCCAGCAGTTATAGGTTTGACACTAACACTGAAGCTTTCTTT
14	few	TRBD1	TRBV28	TRBJ1-1	CASRKTGTRTEAFF	TGTGCCAGCAGAAAGACAGGGACCCGCACTGAAGCTTTCTTT
13	NA	NA	TRBV4-3	TRBJ1-5	CASSQGMGQPQHF	TGCGCCAGCAGCCAAGGGATGGGGCAGCCCCAGCATTTT